Listed below are T cell receptor beta chains from one sample, sequenced in a study of blood T cell repertoires in COVID-19. Sequenced by immunoSEQ multiplex PCR; TCRdb stores in-frame clones only, minus some. The sample includes some 62,000 clones, approximately 92% of them seen just once. Sequenced material: peripheral blood. All receptors derive from a woman aged 55-69 years with COVID-19, enrolled during active disease. Both conserved end residues are part of each CDR3. The order of the fields is J gene, V gene, CDR3 protein.

J: TRBJ2-5
V: TRBV6-4
CDR3: CARTGTSGRTQETQYF

J: TRBJ1-5
V: TRBV7-8
CDR3: CASSHEGVGGNQPQHF

J: TRBJ1-5
V: TRBV30
CDR3: CAWSPGRGGNQPQHF

J: TRBJ2-3
V: TRBV9
CDR3: CASTMGQGSTDTQYF

J: TRBJ2-2
V: TRBV6-5
CDR3: CASSYSGTPGGGELFF

J: TRBJ2-3
V: TRBV15
CDR3: CATSRIGGGTDTQYF

J: TRBJ1-1
V: TRBV19
CDR3: CASSIGGQGRTEAFF

J: TRBJ1-2
V: TRBV7-8
CDR3: CASSQSDRGTF

J: TRBJ2-1
V: TRBV5-1
CDR3: CASSSWPGLASYNEQFF

J: TRBJ2-5
V: TRBV12-3/TRBV12-4
CDR3: CASSISRGTQYF

J: TRBJ2-7
V: TRBV19
CDR3: CASSIGPANYEQYF

J: TRBJ1-2
V: TRBV7-2
CDR3: CASSISRTGMAGYTF

J: TRBJ2-1
V: TRBV4-3
CDR3: CASSQDIGQGAREQFF

J: TRBJ2-3
V: TRBV6-2/TRBV6-3
CDR3: CASSYSPSGSKADTQYF

J: TRBJ1-5
V: TRBV28
CDR3: CASSTDRGYQPQHF

J: TRBJ1-2
V: TRBV19
CDR3: CASSDTGVRGYTF

J: TRBJ1-1
V: TRBV3-1/TRBV3-2
CDR3: CASSQSGQGNTEAFF

J: TRBJ1-5
V: TRBV6-5
CDR3: CASSYSKFQPQHF

J: TRBJ2-5
V: TRBV19
CDR3: CASSIRGVSGLAGGIGTQYF

J: TRBJ2-6
V: TRBV5-1
CDR3: CASRDFRSSGANVLTF

J: TRBJ1-3
V: TRBV9
CDR3: CASSAQGLPILFSGNTIYF

J: TRBJ1-2
V: TRBV5-6
CDR3: CASSGVDRAYGYTF

J: TRBJ1-2
V: TRBV7-8
CDR3: CASSLVAEGYTF

J: TRBJ2-2
V: TRBV24-1
CDR3: CATTRTGGTGELFF

J: TRBJ1-5
V: TRBV7-9
CDR3: CASSFNLGQGGNQPQHF

J: TRBJ2-2
V: TRBV9
CDR3: CASSGLTGMNTGELFF

J: TRBJ1-2
V: TRBV19
CDR3: CASSLLPGQGAYGYTF